This T cell receptor (beta chain) was identified in a study of blood T cell repertoires in COVID-19 (TCRdb year 2020). The study in broad terms: Collaborator samples came from the United States, Italy and Spain and covered acute and convalescent phases of COVID-19. Where available, HLA class I and class II types were obtained from metadata supplied by the sample provider rather than from assay-based typing. The prospective study material was composed of cDNA or gDNA derived from T cells, B-cell-depleted T cells, or PBMCs. Samples came from the ongoing ImmuneRACE study (first 160 participants) plus 1,254 subjects from 6 global collaborators. The repertoires were made available in a free public database intended to serve as a resource for research on the immune response to SARS-CoV-2. Subjects who had been exposed to COVID-19, were actively infected with it, or had recovered from it provided the deeply sampled blood TCRbeta repertoires that made up the dataset. Nearly every sample came with metadata listing a de-identified subject ID, COVID-19 status, age in years and sex.

Turning to this clone: The antigen this receptor binds is unknown. Per-base qualities were not stored, and no clone one base away is much larger.

The collaborating institutions used their own protocols to collect whole blood in K2EDTA tubes. For TCRbeta analysis, collaborators shipped samples in one of three forms: frozen whole blood, isolated PBMCs, or DNA extracted from either of those sample types. What the research found in general, with its limitations: The amount of clinical and demographic metadata varied by source and participant and was provided uncurated.

The immunoSEQ Assay, a bias-controlled multiplex PCR, was used to amplify TCRbeta CDR3 regions from genomic DNA. The paper's processing steps were these. Within the assay, amplification of reference gene primers was used to estimate how many nucleated cells each sample contained. Sequence reads were collapsed and filtered to measure the absolute abundance of every unique TCRbeta CDR3 rearrangement. For each sample, productive Simpson clonality was calculated as the square root of Simpson's diversity index across productive rearrangements. TCRdb took this table from immuneACCESS and kept in-frame rearrangements with V and J called. Such tables lack part of the clones; where checked against another copy, unresolved V genes explain under half of the gap, and the rest is unexplained. D and trimming were read from the DNA, whereas the V and J calls and clone size are those reported in that table. The table for this sample lists 90,000 to 120,000 clones; about 85% of them were counted only once. Approximately 4% of the sample is in the top ten clones.

This TCR was recovered from a woman between 65 and 79 years old with acute or convalescent COVID-19. The sample was peripheral blood.

In nucleotide form, the sequence is TGCAGCGCCTCCGCGGGGGGCTTAAACAATGAGCAGTTCTTC. Its coded protein is CSASAGGLNNEQFF. Recombination connected TRBV29-1 to TRBJ2-1, and 8 junctional nucleotides match TRBD2. The CDR3 spans 14 residues, from the cysteine through the phenylalanine. Only the CDR3 portion is preserved as DNA: 42 bases, with reading frame beginning at the first base. Germline trimming: 7 bases from V, 5 bases from J; junction bases outside gene matches: 10. Taken from the germline V gene, the CDR1 and CDR2 loops are SQVTM and ANQGSEA.